Given below is one T cell receptor (beta chain) in context. Antigen specificity is unknown. A multiplex PCR was run with 60 Vbeta primers and 13 Jbeta primers. Data came from immunoSEQ multiplex PCR; TCRdb stores just in-frame clones and leaves some out. The sample holds more than 150,000 clones, more than 75% seen once. The sample comes from a study of cytomegalovirus exposure and HLA in healthy donors. Background on the study: A prior analysis found around 110 million unique TCR beta sequences from 150 million to 200 million T cells.

Whole-study findings and limits: The study listed roughly 160 cytomegalovirus-associated TCR beta chains.

Germline-derived CDR1 and CDR2 are SGHTA and FQGNSA. Unmatched junction bases numbered 1, after V lost 0 bases and J lost 0 bases. CDR3 length equals 15 residues. The sequencing sample was made of PBMCs. The clonotype originates from a young woman in good health and CMV-seronegative. The chain uses TRBV7-2 and TRBJ1-2; 7 positions match TRBD1. CDR3 bases: TGTGCCAGCAGCTTAGCCGGGACAGCTAACTATGGCTACACCTTC. It yields the protein CASSLAGTANYGYTF. Full variable domain (rest looked up from reference TRBV7-2 and TRBJ1-2): GAGVSQSPSNKVTEKGKDVELRCDPISGHTALYWYRQSLGQGLEFLIYFQGNSAPDKSGLPSDRFSAERTGGSVSTLTIQRTQQEDSAVYLCASSLAGTANYGYTFGSGTRLTVV.